Presented here are 14 T cell receptor beta chains from one specimen sequenced in a study of blood T cell repertoires in COVID-19. Assay: immunoSEQ multiplex PCR; the TCRdb copy retains only in-frame clones and omits some. The data contain under 65,000 clones, about nine tenths of them singletons. The sequenced sample consisted of peripheral blood. Source of these receptors: a woman older than 75 with COVID-19, enrolled during active disease.

The rearrangement links TRBV3-1 (or the pseudogene TRBV3-2) to TRBJ1-1; D gene uncertain. This CDR3 contains 13 residues. V was cut by 0 bases and J by 4 bases, with 6 bases left in between. Germline-derived CDR1 and CDR2 are LGHDT and YNNKEL (reference sequence). CDR3 residues: CASSQELRTEAFF. CDR3 nucleotides: TGTGCCAGCAGCCAAGAGCTACGCACTGAAGCTTTCTTT.

The chain recombines TRBV3-1 (or the pseudogene TRBV3-2) with TRBJ2-3, with 11 bases aligning to TRBD2. V trimming: 4 bases; J trimming: 0 bases; junction bases outside the gene matches: 3. The CDR3 loop spans 16 amino acids. Germline values: CDR1 LGHDT, CDR2 YNNKEL (reference sequence). The CDR3 protein is CASSLLAGVSTDTQYF. Here the CDR3 DNA reads TGTGCCAGCAGCCTACTAGCGGGAGTAAGCACAGATACGCAGTATTTT.

The V call is TRBV4-1, the J call TRBJ2-5; D remains ambiguous. The V end was cut by 0 bases, the J end by 7 bases, with 12 bases between. The CDR3 extends over 14 amino acids. CDR1 is MGHRA and CDR2 is YSYEKL in the germline V gene. CDR3 nucleotide sequence: TGCGCCAGCAGCCAAGAGTTTAGCCGTGGGACCCAGTACTTC. Protein: CASSQEFSRGTQYF.

This sequence joins TRBV3-1 (or the pseudogene TRBV3-2) and TRBJ1-2; D call uncertain. CDR3 length equals 14 residues. Per germline, CDR1 LGHDT and CDR2 YNNKEL (reference sequence). The V and J ends lost 0 bases and 8 bases respectively, with 13 bases between them. The CDR3 protein is CASSQDSRPGGYTF. The CDR3 DNA sequence: TGTGCCAGCAGCCAAGATAGCAGGCCGGGGGGCTACACCTTC.

The chain carries TRBV6-5 and TRBJ1-1; tentatively, D is TRBD1 (5 bases). This CDR3 is 15 amino acids long. Germline V lookup: CDR1 MNHEY, CDR2 SVGAGI. V lost 1 base and J lost 5, with 14 bases in between. CDR3 coding DNA: TGTGCCAGCAGTTACTTGGCGAAGGGGAAAACTGAAGCTTTCTTT. This gives the protein CASSYLAKGKTEAFF.

This clone has just one count. The chain joins TRBV5-4 to TRBJ1-6; TRBD1 matches at 9 bases. Germline lookup yields CDR1 SGHNT and CDR2 YYREEE (reference sequence). Trimming took 4 bases from V and 0 from J; bases not matched to a gene: 11. This CDR3 comprises 19 residues. The CDR3 nucleotides are TGTGCCAGCAGCAAGACAGGGGGTCAGTCCCGCTCCTATAATTCACCCCTCCACTTT. Translating it yields CASSKTGGQSRSYNSPLHF.

This chain connects TRBV29-1 to TRBJ1-2, with 12 bases matching TRBD1. V lost 2 bases and J lost 3; bases outside the gene matches: 7. The CDR3 extends over 16 amino acids. CDR1 SQVTM and CDR2 ANQGSEA come from the germline V gene. CDR3 in amino acids: CSVETAGTGGHYGYTF. In nucleotides, the CDR3 is TGCAGCGTTGAAACAGCCGGGACAGGGGGCCACTATGGCTACACCTTC.

The rearrangement links TRBV5-1 to TRBJ2-1, with TRBD2 matching 12 bases. V shed 7 bases, J shed 6 bases, and the junction held 5 bases outside the gene matches. From germline, CDR1 is SGHRS and CDR2 YFSETQ. The CDR3 is 14 amino acids. The CDR3 coding sequence is TGCGCCAGCTCCGGGACTAGCGGGTTCAATGAGCAGTTCTTC. Translating gives CASSGTSGFNEQFF.

This clone has a count of ten or more. In DNA, the CDR3 is TGCAGCGTTGTCAGGTACACCGGGGAGCTGTTTTTT. The encoded protein is CSVVRYTGELFF. This chain connects TRBV29-1 to TRBJ2-2; D not certain. CDR3 size: 12 residues. Germline V CDR1 and CDR2: SQVTM, ANQGSEA. With 4 bases removed from V and 3 bases from J, the gap between germline ends came to 6 bases.

The chain is built from TRBV30 and TRBJ1-2; D is undetermined. From germline, CDR1 is GTSNPN and CDR2 SVGIG (reference sequence). The V gene lost 1 base and the J gene lost 8 bases, with 8 bases spanning the gap. This CDR3 has 11 amino acids. The CDR3 DNA reads as TGTGCCTGGAGTGGCGGTCGGGGCTACACCTTC. Protein product: CAWSGGRGYTF.

This clone was found a few times. V and J are TRBV18 and TRBJ1-2; D ambiguous. CDR1 is KGHSH, CDR2 LQKENI, per germline. Trimming pared 2 bases from V and 3 bases from J, leaving 7 bases between. The CDR3 covers 13 residues. CDR3 coding DNA: TGTGCCAGCTCACCAGAGGGAGACTATGGCTACACCTTC. This gives the protein CASSPEGDYGYTF.

This chain links TRBV2 with TRBJ1-1; 7 nucleotides agree with TRBD1. V shed 4 bases, J shed 4 bases, and the junction held 9 bases outside the gene matches. This CDR3 comprises 15 residues. The V gene's germline CDR1 is SNHLY and CDR2 FYNNEI. CDR3 region: CASSVSSGGSTEAFF. The CDR3 region has the DNA TGTGCCAGCAGTGTCTCGTCAGGGGGGAGCACTGAAGCTTTCTTT.

This chain joins TRBV6-5 and TRBJ2-2; D is unclear. The V end lost 4 bases, the J end lost 1 base, and 4 bases lay between the germline ends. Looked up from germline, CDR1 is MNHEY and CDR2 is SVGAGI. The CDR3 is 13 amino acids. DNA for the CDR3: TGTGCCAGCAGTTCGGGGAACACCGGGGAGCTGTTTTTT. Translation: CASSSGNTGELFF.

The table lists this clone with a count of one. This chain joins TRBV5-1 and TRBJ2-3, with 9 bases that match TRBD2. The CDR3 is made up of 16 amino acids. In germline, CDR1 is SGHRS, CDR2 YFSETQ. J gave up 2 bases and V 0 bases, and 4 bases lay outside the gene matches. The DNA of the CDR3 is TGCGCCAGCAGCTTGGGACTAGCGGTGGACACAGATACGCAGTATTTT. Translated: CASSLGLAVDTDTQYF.